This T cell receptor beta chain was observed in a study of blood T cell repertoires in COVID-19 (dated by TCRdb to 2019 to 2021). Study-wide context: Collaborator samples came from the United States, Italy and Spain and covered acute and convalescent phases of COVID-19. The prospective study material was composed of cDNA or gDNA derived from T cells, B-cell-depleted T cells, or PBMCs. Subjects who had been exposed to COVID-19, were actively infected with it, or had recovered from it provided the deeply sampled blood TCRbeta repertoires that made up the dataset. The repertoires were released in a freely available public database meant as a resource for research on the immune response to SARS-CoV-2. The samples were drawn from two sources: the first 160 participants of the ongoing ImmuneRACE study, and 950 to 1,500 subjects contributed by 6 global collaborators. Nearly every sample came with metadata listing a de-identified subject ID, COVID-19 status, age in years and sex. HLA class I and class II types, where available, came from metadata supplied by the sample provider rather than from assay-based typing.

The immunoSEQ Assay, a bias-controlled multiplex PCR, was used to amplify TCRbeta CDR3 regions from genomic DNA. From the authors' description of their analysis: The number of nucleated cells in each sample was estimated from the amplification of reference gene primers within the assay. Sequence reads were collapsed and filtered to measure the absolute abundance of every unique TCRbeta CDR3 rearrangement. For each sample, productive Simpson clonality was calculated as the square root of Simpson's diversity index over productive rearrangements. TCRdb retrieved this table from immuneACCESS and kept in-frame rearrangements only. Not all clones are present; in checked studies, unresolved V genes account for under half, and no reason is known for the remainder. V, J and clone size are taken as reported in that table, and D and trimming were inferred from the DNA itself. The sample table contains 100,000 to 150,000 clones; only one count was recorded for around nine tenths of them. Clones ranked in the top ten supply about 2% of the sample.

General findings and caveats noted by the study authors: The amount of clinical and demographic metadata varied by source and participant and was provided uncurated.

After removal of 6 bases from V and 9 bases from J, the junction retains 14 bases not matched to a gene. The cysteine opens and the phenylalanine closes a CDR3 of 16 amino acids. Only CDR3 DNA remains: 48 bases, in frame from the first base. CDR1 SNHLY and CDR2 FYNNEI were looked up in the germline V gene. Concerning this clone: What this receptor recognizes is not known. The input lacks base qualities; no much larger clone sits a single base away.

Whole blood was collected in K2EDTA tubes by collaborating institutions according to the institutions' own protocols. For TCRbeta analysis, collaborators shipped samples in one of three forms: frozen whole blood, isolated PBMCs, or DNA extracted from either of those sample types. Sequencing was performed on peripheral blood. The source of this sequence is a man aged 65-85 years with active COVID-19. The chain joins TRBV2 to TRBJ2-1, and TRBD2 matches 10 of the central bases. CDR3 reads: CASRGSRLAGDGEQFF. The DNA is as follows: TGTGCCAGCAGGGGGTCGAGGCTAGCGGGAGACGGTGAGCAGTTCTTC. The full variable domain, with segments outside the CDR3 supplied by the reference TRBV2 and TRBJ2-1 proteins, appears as EPEVTQTPSHQVTQMGQEVILRCVPISNHLYFYWYRQILGQKVEFLVSFYNNEISEKSEIFDDQFSVERPDGSNFTLKIRSTKLEDSAMYFCASRGSRLAGDGEQFFGPGTRLTVL.